This record looks at one TCR beta chain sequence and its context. CDR1 and CDR2 from the germline V gene are MRHNA and SNTAGT. This CDR3 is 13 amino acids long. Trimming took 10 bases from V and 1 from J, leaving 14 bases between them. Using immunoSEQ multiplex PCR, the repertoire was profiled, and TCRdb retains in-frame clones only, with some absent. The sample yields 90,000 to 110,000 clones, roughly 86% seen once. The source of the sample is a study of T cell responses to AZD1222 COVID-19 vaccine. The clonotype was recovered from an adult who received the AZD1222 COVID-19 vaccine. This chain uses TRBV6-4 with TRBJ2-7, with a possible D match to TRBD2 (5 bases). Sequenced here: peripheral blood, sampled 28 days after the second AZD1222 dose. In nucleotides, the CDR3 is TGTGCCACCTCCCCACGGAGGTCCTACGAGCAGTACTTC. Amino acid sequence: CATSPRRSYEQYF.